This T cell receptor (beta chain) was found in a study of radiation and T cells in renal cell carcinoma. Study details: Nephrectomy followed 15 Gy stereotactic body radiation by 4 weeks. Overall study results and limits: Without pretreatment biopsies, baseline tumor clonotype presence was undetermined.

The CDR3 has 18 residues. The germline CDR1 and CDR2 sequences are MRHNA and SNTAGT. The V and J ends lost 3 bases and 2 bases respectively, with 23 bases between them. The method was immunoSEQ multiplex PCR; TCRdb's version includes in-frame clones alone and lacks a portion of them. The table shows more than 75,000 clones, with 65% to 90% occurring only once. As concerns this clone: The antigen is not known.

Stated time point: blood 2 weeks post-SBRT. Treatment given: 15 Gy SBRT to primary tumor, nephrectomy 4 weeks later. Blood was sampled at baseline, 2 weeks and 4 weeks after SBRT. The sequence derives from a woman between 45 and 65 years old with renal cell carcinoma. Specimen: blood, collected from a patient whose treatment included radiotherapy and nephrectomy. The chain links TRBV6-4 to TRBJ2-7; possible D gene TRBD2, 6 bases. This chain's CDR3 is CASSEPLLWVTGAYEQYF. The CDR3 DNA sequence: TGTGCCAGCAGTGAGCCCCTTTTGTGGGTGACGGGAGCCTACGAGCAGTACTTC.